These T cell receptor beta chains were read from a single sample in a study of cytomegalovirus exposure and HLA in healthy donors. The table came from immunoSEQ multiplex PCR; TCRdb's copy has only in-frame clones and leaves some out. This sample has around 200,000 clones, with 80% found just once. Sequenced material: PBMCs. Receptor source: a boy aged 10-17 years in good health and CMV-seronegative. Each CDR3 is given with its conserved first and last residue. The D gene is left open where the match is weak. A row's size may be missing; if present it is once, few, many or a size class.

clone size: NA
J gene: TRBJ2-1
V gene: TRBV19
D gene: NA
CDR3 length: 15
CDR3 protein: CASMRLLIGNNEQFF
CDR3 DNA: TGTGCCAGTATGCGACTCCTTATTGGAAACAATGAGCAGTTCTTC

clone size: NA
J gene: TRBJ2-7
V gene: TRBV19
D gene: NA
CDR3 length: 13
CDR3 protein: CASSSTPLYEQYF
CDR3 DNA: TGTGCCAGTAGTTCAACACCGCTTTACGAGCAGTACTTC

clone size: NA
J gene: TRBJ2-3
V gene: TRBV6-1
D gene: TRBD2
CDR3 length: 17
CDR3 protein: CASSERTSGRRTDTQYF
CDR3 DNA: TGTGCCAGCAGTGAACGGACTAGCGGGAGGCGCACAGATACGCAGTATTTT

clone size: NA
J gene: TRBJ2-3
V gene: TRBV5-6
D gene: NA
CDR3 length: 13
CDR3 protein: CASSLGRTDTQYF
CDR3 DNA: TGTGCCAGCAGCTTGGGGAGAACAGATACGCAGTATTTT

clone size: few
J gene: TRBJ2-7
V gene: TRBV11-2
D gene: NA
CDR3 length: 11
CDR3 protein: CASSHAYEQYF
CDR3 DNA: TGTGCCAGCAGCCATGCCTACGAGCAGTACTTC

clone size: NA
J gene: TRBJ1-5
V gene: TRBV15
D gene: TRBD1
CDR3 length: 15
CDR3 protein: CATSGGQGPNQPQHF
CDR3 DNA: TGTGCCACCAGCGGTGGACAGGGCCCCAATCAGCCCCAGCATTTT

clone size: NA
J gene: TRBJ2-1
V gene: TRBV18
D gene: NA
CDR3 length: 14
CDR3 protein: CASSPFSDSDEQFF
CDR3 DNA: TGTGCCAGCTCACCCTTTTCTGATTCGGATGAGCAGTTCTTC

clone size: few
J gene: TRBJ2-1
V gene: TRBV29-1
D gene: NA
CDR3 length: 14
CDR3 protein: CSVGGEVSYNEQFF
CDR3 DNA: TGCAGCGTTGGTGGCGAGGTCTCCTACAATGAGCAGTTCTTC

clone size: NA
J gene: TRBJ2-6
V gene: TRBV9
D gene: NA
CDR3 length: 16
CDR3 protein: CASSQTRTAGANVLTF
CDR3 DNA: TGTGCCAGCAGCCAGACCCGGACAGCTGGGGCCAACGTCCTGACTTTC

clone size: NA
J gene: TRBJ2-7
V gene: TRBV4-1
D gene: NA
CDR3 length: 15
CDR3 protein: CASSIRQDSSYEQYF
CDR3 DNA: TGCGCCAGCAGCATCAGACAGGACAGCTCCTACGAGCAGTACTTC

clone size: few
J gene: TRBJ1-1
V gene: TRBV5-6
D gene: NA
CDR3 length: 12
CDR3 protein: CASSLGGEVAFF
CDR3 DNA: TGTGCCAGCAGCTTGGGGGGAGAAGTAGCTTTCTTT

clone size: NA
J gene: TRBJ1-6
V gene: TRBV2
D gene: NA
CDR3 length: 14
CDR3 protein: CASSEELVTSPLHF
CDR3 DNA: TGTGCCAGCAGTGAGGAGTTGGTGACTTCACCCCTCCACTTT

clone size: NA
J gene: TRBJ2-3
V gene: TRBV6-6
D gene: NA
CDR3 length: 12
CDR3 protein: CASSGYTDTQYF
CDR3 DNA: TGTGCCAGCAGCGGGTATACAGATACGCAGTATTTT

clone size: NA
J gene: TRBJ1-2
V gene: TRBV4-3
D gene: TRBD1
CDR3 length: 15
CDR3 protein: CASSQGTGQNYGYTF
CDR3 DNA: TGCGCCAGCAGCCAGGGGACAGGGCAGAACTATGGCTACACCTTC

clone size: NA
J gene: TRBJ1-1
V gene: TRBV10-3
D gene: TRBD1
CDR3 length: 15
CDR3 protein: CAISESGQGNTEAFF
CDR3 DNA: TGTGCCATCAGTGAGTCGGGACAGGGAAACACTGAAGCTTTCTTT

clone size: NA
J gene: TRBJ1-2
V gene: TRBV7-2
D gene: NA
CDR3 length: 15
CDR3 protein: CASSLDSEQNYGYTF
CDR3 DNA: TGTGCCAGCAGCTTAGATTCGGAGCAAAACTATGGCTACACCTTC

clone size: NA
J gene: TRBJ2-7
V gene: TRBV11-3
D gene: NA
CDR3 length: 13
CDR3 protein: CASSPISVGEQYF
CDR3 DNA: TGTGCCAGCAGCCCCATTAGCGTGGGCGAGCAGTACTTC

clone size: NA
J gene: TRBJ2-3
V gene: TRBV7-2
D gene: NA
CDR3 length: 11
CDR3 protein: CASSLKDTQYF
CDR3 DNA: TGTGCCAGCAGCCTTAAAGATACGCAGTATTTT

clone size: NA
J gene: TRBJ1-1
V gene: TRBV6-4
D gene: NA
CDR3 length: 13
CDR3 protein: CASSNGEITEAFF
CDR3 DNA: TGTGCCAGCAGTAACGGGGAAATCACTGAAGCTTTCTTT

clone size: few
J gene: TRBJ1-2
V gene: TRBV2
D gene: NA
CDR3 length: 12
CDR3 protein: CASSDPIYGYTF
CDR3 DNA: TGTGCCAGCAGTGACCCCATTTATGGCTACACCTTC

clone size: NA
J gene: TRBJ2-1
V gene: TRBV7-9
D gene: NA
CDR3 length: 13
CDR3 protein: CAGRGPRGNEQFF
CDR3 DNA: TGTGCCGGTCGAGGACCGAGGGGGAATGAGCAGTTCTTC

clone size: once
J gene: TRBJ2-5
V gene: TRBV4-2
D gene: NA
CDR3 length: 14
CDR3 protein: CASSQDGKGDMQYF
CDR3 DNA: TGTGCCAGCAGCCAAGATGGTAAAGGGGATATGCAGTACTTC

clone size: NA
J gene: TRBJ2-7
V gene: TRBV2
D gene: NA
CDR3 length: 15
CDR3 protein: CASSPRSGAGNEQYF
CDR3 DNA: TGTGCCAGCAGCCCCAGGTCAGGGGCGGGTAACGAGCAGTACTTC

clone size: NA
J gene: TRBJ1-1
V gene: TRBV5-1
D gene: TRBD1
CDR3 length: 14
CDR3 protein: CASSDRTGDTEAFF
CDR3 DNA: TGCGCCAGCAGCGACCGGACAGGGGACACTGAAGCTTTCTTT

clone size: NA
J gene: TRBJ2-2
V gene: TRBV12-5
D gene: NA
CDR3 length: 18
CDR3 protein: CASGLVGAWVYDTGELFF
CDR3 DNA: TGTGCTAGTGGTTTGGTAGGGGCCTGGGTTTATGACACCGGGGAGCTGTTTTTT

clone size: NA
J gene: TRBJ1-2
V gene: TRBV6-1
D gene: NA
CDR3 length: 11
CDR3 protein: CASSEGRQGVF
CDR3 DNA: TGTGCCAGCAGTGAAGGAAGGCAGGGTGTCTTC

clone size: NA
J gene: TRBJ2-5
V gene: TRBV15
D gene: NA
CDR3 length: 14
CDR3 protein: CATSSSRYQETQYF
CDR3 DNA: TGTGCCACCAGTAGTTCGCGGTACCAAGAGACCCAGTACTTC

clone size: NA
J gene: TRBJ1-5
V gene: TRBV19
D gene: NA
CDR3 length: 17
CDR3 protein: CAAGGDGQDYSNQPQHF
CDR3 DNA: TGTGCCGCGGGGGGTGACGGCCAGGATTATAGCAATCAGCCCCAGCATTTT

clone size: NA
J gene: TRBJ2-7
V gene: TRBV7-9
D gene: TRBD1
CDR3 length: 17
CDR3 protein: CASSHMRTGARSYEQYF
CDR3 DNA: TGTGCCAGCAGCCATATGCGGACAGGAGCCCGCTCCTACGAGCAGTACTTC

clone size: NA
J gene: TRBJ1-1
V gene: TRBV10-3
D gene: NA
CDR3 length: 14
CDR3 protein: CASTLEGVNTEAFF
CDR3 DNA: TGTGCCAGCACCCTGGAGGGAGTGAACACTGAAGCTTTCTTT

clone size: NA
J gene: TRBJ1-2
V gene: TRBV9
D gene: NA
CDR3 length: 12
CDR3 protein: CASSNPGGGYTF
CDR3 DNA: TGTGCCAGCAGCAACCCGGGTGGTGGCTACACCTTC

clone size: once
J gene: TRBJ2-7
V gene: TRBV19
D gene: TRBD1
CDR3 length: 14
CDR3 protein: CASRLTGSDYEQYF
CDR3 DNA: TGTGCCAGTAGATTGACAGGGTCTGACTACGAGCAGTACTTC

clone size: NA
J gene: TRBJ2-5
V gene: TRBV11-3
D gene: TRBD1
CDR3 length: 17
CDR3 protein: CASSPGRTGGFEETQYF
CDR3 DNA: TGTGCCAGCAGCCCAGGGCGTACAGGGGGTTTTGAAGAGACCCAGTACTTC

clone size: NA
J gene: TRBJ2-1
V gene: TRBV15
D gene: NA
CDR3 length: 19
CDR3 protein: CATSRRGRGGLSSYNEQFF
CDR3 DNA: TGTGCCACCAGCAGGCGGGGGCGCGGGGGATTAAGCTCCTACAATGAGCAGTTCTTC

clone size: NA
J gene: TRBJ1-6
V gene: TRBV30
D gene: TRBD1
CDR3 length: 18
CDR3 protein: CAWRPDRGLGTYNSPLHF
CDR3 DNA: TGTGCCTGGAGACCGGACAGGGGGCTAGGGACCTATAATTCACCCCTCCACTTT

clone size: NA
J gene: TRBJ2-7
V gene: TRBV6-5
D gene: TRBD1
CDR3 length: 13
CDR3 protein: CASRPGQMHEQYF
CDR3 DNA: TGTGCCAGCAGACCGGGACAGATGCACGAGCAGTACTTC

clone size: NA
J gene: TRBJ2-1
V gene: TRBV7-2
D gene: TRBD1
CDR3 length: 17
CDR3 protein: CASRLRARQGILNEQFF
CDR3 DNA: TGTGCCAGCAGGCTCCGAGCGAGACAGGGGATACTCAATGAGCAGTTCTTC

clone size: NA
J gene: TRBJ1-2
V gene: TRBV11-2
D gene: NA
CDR3 length: 14
CDR3 protein: CASSQGRGVIGYTF
CDR3 DNA: TGTGCCAGCAGCCAAGGCCGGGGGGTCATAGGCTACACCTTC

clone size: NA
J gene: TRBJ1-1
V gene: TRBV7-9
D gene: TRBD1
CDR3 length: 16
CDR3 protein: CASSLARQGGNTEAFF
CDR3 DNA: TGTGCCAGCAGCTTAGCGCGGCAGGGGGGGAACACTGAAGCTTTCTTT

clone size: NA
J gene: TRBJ2-5
V gene: TRBV4-3
D gene: TRBD2
CDR3 length: 16
CDR3 protein: CASSQETGTSQETQYF
CDR3 DNA: TGCGCCAGCAGCCAAGAGACCGGGACTAGCCAAGAGACCCAGTACTTC

clone size: NA
J gene: TRBJ2-7
V gene: TRBV10-3
D gene: NA
CDR3 length: 12
CDR3 protein: CAIRRDFYEQYF
CDR3 DNA: TGTGCCATCAGAAGGGACTTCTACGAGCAGTACTTC

clone size: few
J gene: TRBJ1-2
V gene: TRBV9
D gene: TRBD1
CDR3 length: 15
CDR3 protein: CASSVADRADYGYTF
CDR3 DNA: TGTGCCAGCAGCGTGGCGGACAGGGCGGACTATGGCTACACCTTC